These T cell receptor beta chains were read from a single sample in a study of vaccination effects on CD4 cells after COVID-19. The data were produced by immunoSEQ multiplex PCR, yet TCRdb's version contains in-frame clones alone and is incomplete. The data hold 55,000 to 80,000 clones, with about four fifths observed a single time. Which antigens these TCRs recognize remains unknown. Sequenced material: CD4+ T cells from PBMCs cultured with SARS-CoV-2 spike peptides, taken before COVID-19 vaccination. The receptor source for this set is a human donor who received a COVID-19 vaccine. The CDR3 runs from the conserved cysteine through the conserved F or W. The D gene is left open where the match is weak. Some rows have no size entry. The others give once, few or many, or a class for an expanded clone.

V	J	size	D	DNA	CDR3
TRBV7-3	TRBJ2-5	-	-	TGTGCCAGCAGTCAGTGGGGGGTACGAGAGACCCAGTACTTC	CASSQWGVRETQYF
TRBV9	TRBJ2-1	-	-	TGTGCCAGCAGCGTAGTAGGGGGGGCCTACAATGAGCAGTTCTTC	CASSVVGGAYNEQFF
TRBV7-2	TRBJ1-5	-	TRBD1	TGTGCCAGCAGCCCTACAGGGTCCGGGACAGGGTATCAGCCCCAGCATTTT	CASSPTGSGTGYQPQHF
TRBV6-5	TRBJ1-2	-	-	TGTGCCAGCACTTTTCGACAGTCCTACTATGGCTACACCTTC	CASTFRQSYYGYTF
TRBV3-1/TRBV3-2	TRBJ2-3	-	-	TGTGCCAGCAGCCTAAGCACAGATACGCAGTATTTT	CASSLSTDTQYF
TRBV5-4	TRBJ2-3	-	-	TGTGCCAGCAGCTTCTTTGGCAGCACAGATACGCAGTATTTT	CASSFFGSTDTQYF
TRBV7-2	TRBJ2-1	-	-	TGTGCCAGCAGCCCCTTCGGGCGGGGCGGCTACAATGAGCAGTTCTTC	CASSPFGRGGYNEQFF
TRBV5-1	TRBJ2-2	few	TRBD1	TGCGCCAGCAGCCCCACTAAGGACAGGGTCGGGCTAAACACCGGGGAGCTGTTTTTT	CASSPTKDRVGLNTGELFF
TRBV27	TRBJ1-6	-	-	TGTGCCAGCAGTTTCGGCGGTAGGGAGTATAATTCACCCCTCCACTTT	CASSFGGREYNSPLHF
TRBV28	TRBJ1-5	few	-	TGTGCCAGCAGTGGGGAAGTCAATCAGCCCCAGCATTTT	CASSGEVNQPQHF
TRBV21-1	TRBJ1-2	once	-	TGTGCCAGCAGCAAAGAGGAGGTTACTGTTGGCTACACCTTC	CASSKEEVTVGYTF
TRBV7-3	TRBJ2-1	-	TRBD1	TGTGCCAGCAGCCCGAAAACAGGGGCCGGCTACAATGAGCAGTTCTTC	CASSPKTGAGYNEQFF
TRBV7-9	TRBJ2-3	-	-	TGTGCCAGCACCCCTACAGATACGCAGTATTTT	CASTPTDTQYF
TRBV9	TRBJ2-1	-	TRBD1	TGTGCCAGCAGTAGGACAGGGGACAATGAGCAGTTCTTC	CASSRTGDNEQFF
TRBV9	TRBJ2-2	-	TRBD1	TGTGCCAGCAGCGTAGGAGGGACAGGGGTCGACACCGGGGAGCTGTTTTTT	CASSVGGTGVDTGELFF
TRBV4-1	TRBJ1-2	-	TRBD1	TGCGCCAGCAGCCAAGAGGTCAGGGGGCGCCACTATGGCTACACCTTC	CASSQEVRGRHYGYTF
TRBV5-1	TRBJ2-3	-	-	TGCGCCAGCAGCTTCCTAGACATCCACAGCACAGATACGCAGTATTTT	CASSFLDIHSTDTQYF
TRBV2	TRBJ1-4	-	-	TGTGCCAGCAGTGTTTACGAAAAACTGTTTTTT	CASSVYEKLFF
TRBV15	TRBJ1-4	-	-	TGTGCCACCAGCAGAGAACCCTCGCCGGACGAAAAACTGTTTTTT	CATSREPSPDEKLFF
TRBV15	TRBJ2-3	-	TRBD2	TGTGCCACCAGCAGAGATAAGGGGGGACTAGCGTCTAGCACAGATACGCAGTATTTT	CATSRDKGGLASSTDTQYF
TRBV9	TRBJ1-1	-	TRBD1	TGTGCCAGCAGCGGAAGACAGGGGGGATTGAACACTGAAGCTTTCTTT	CASSGRQGGLNTEAFF
TRBV3-1/TRBV3-2	TRBJ1-5	-	-	TGTGCCAGCAGCCGGCAGCCCTATCAGCCCCAGCATTTT	CASSRQPYQPQHF
TRBV4-3	TRBJ1-3	-	TRBD1	TGCGCCAGCAGTTCCATCCGGGACAGCTCTGGAAACACCATATATTTT	CASSSIRDSSGNTIYF
TRBV5-6	TRBJ2-5	-	TRBD1	TGTGCCAGCAGCCTACCGGGACAGGGACAAGAGACCCAGTACTTC	CASSLPGQGQETQYF
TRBV28	TRBJ2-6	-	-	TGTGCCAGCGCCAGGGGGGACAGACCTGCCGGGGCCAACGTCCTGACTTTC	CASARGDRPAGANVLTF
TRBV27	TRBJ1-1	-	-	TGTGCCAGCAGTGGCCGGAGGGCCTTGAACACTGAAGCTTTCTTT	CASSGRRALNTEAFF
TRBV6-6	TRBJ1-6	-	-	TGTGCCAGCTGGGGCACTGGCTTTTCACCCCTCCACTTT	CASWGTGFSPLHF
TRBV6-2/TRBV6-3	TRBJ1-5	-	-	TGTGCCAGCAGTTACACAGGCCACCAGCCCCAGCATTTT	CASSYTGHQPQHF
TRBV3-1/TRBV3-2	TRBJ2-5	-	TRBD2	TGTGCCAGCAGCCAATGGACTAGCGGGGGGGCCGGAGAGACCCAGTACTTC	CASSQWTSGGAGETQYF
TRBV5-1	TRBJ2-2	once	-	TGCGCCAGCAGCTTGGCCGGGGCAGACACCGGGGAGCTGTTTTTT	CASSLAGADTGELFF
TRBV5-1	TRBJ2-2	-	-	TGCGCCAGCAGCTTGGCGGCAGCCTGGAACACCGGGGAGCTGTTTTTT	CASSLAAAWNTGELFF
TRBV4-3	TRBJ1-1	-	-	TGCGCCAGCAGCCAAGAAAGGGCCGGGGGGGTTTGGGTGGACACTGAAGCTTTCTTT	CASSQERAGGVWVDTEAFF
TRBV6-5	TRBJ1-6	-	-	TGTGCCAGCAGTTACCCGGGTTCTTACTATAATTCACCCCTCCACTTT	CASSYPGSYYNSPLHF
TRBV27	TRBJ1-5	-	TRBD1	TGTGCCAGCAGTCAGGACAGGGTCTACAATCAGCCCCAGCATTTT	CASSQDRVYNQPQHF
TRBV20-1	TRBJ1-5	-	-	TGCAGTGCTAGTATAATCGGAGGGGGGTCCCAGCATTTT	CSASIIGGGSQHF
TRBV2	TRBJ1-6	-	TRBD1	TGTGCCAGCAGCAAGACAGGGACCTATAATTCACCCCTCCACTTT	CASSKTGTYNSPLHF
TRBV10-1	TRBJ1-6	few	TRBD1	TGCGCCAGCAGTGCAGGGACAGGGACTTCACCCCTCCACTTT	CASSAGTGTSPLHF
TRBV7-2	TRBJ2-2	-	TRBD1	TGTGCCAGCAGCTCGACAGGGGGCTTCGGGGAGCTGTTTTTT	CASSSTGGFGELFF
TRBV10-3	TRBJ1-4	-	TRBD1	TGTGCCATCAGTGAGTCTACAGGGGGCGGTGTACTGTTTTTT	CAISESTGGGVLFF
TRBV7-8	TRBJ1-2	-	-	TGTGCCAGCAGCTTAGTCGGCAGTGGCTATGGCTACACCTTC	CASSLVGSGYGYTF
TRBV5-1	TRBJ1-2	-	-	TGCGCCAGCAGCCGGGACACCAACTATGGCTACACCTTC	CASSRDTNYGYTF
TRBV5-8	TRBJ1-5	-	TRBD1	TGTGCCAGCACCTCGGGGGACAGGGTATTCAATCAGCCCCAGCATTTT	CASTSGDRVFNQPQHF
TRBV29-1	TRBJ1-1	-	TRBD1	TGCAGCGCCCGAACGGGACAGGGAATGAACACTGAAGCTTTCTTT	CSARTGQGMNTEAFF
TRBV28	TRBJ1-3	-	-	TGTGCCAGCCAATATTGGGCCTCTGGAAACACCATATATTTT	CASQYWASGNTIYF
TRBV15	TRBJ1-4	-	-	TGTGCCACCAGCAGTGCTCGAGGGGCAGATAATGAAAAACTGTTTTTT	CATSSARGADNEKLFF
TRBV7-2	TRBJ1-4	-	TRBD1	TGTGCCAGCAGCCCTGGGACAGGGGGAAATGAAAAACTGTTTTTT	CASSPGTGGNEKLFF
TRBV19	TRBJ2-4	-	TRBD1	TGTGCCAGTAGTCGGACAGGGGAAGAGGAAAACATTCAGTACTTC	CASSRTGEEENIQYF
TRBV4-2	TRBJ1-4	-	-	TGTGCCAGCAGCCTTCTCGGCCTCCCTAATGAAAAACTGTTTTTT	CASSLLGLPNEKLFF
TRBV5-1	TRBJ1-4	-	-	TGCGCCAGCAGCGTCACTGAGGGGGCAACTAATGAAAAACTGTTTTTT	CASSVTEGATNEKLFF
TRBV7-2	TRBJ1-6	few	-	TGTGCCAGCAGCTGGTACGATAATTCACCCCTCCACTTT	CASSWYDNSPLHF
TRBV7-8	TRBJ1-3	-	-	TGTGCCAGCAGCTTAAACGGAAACACCATATATTTT	CASSLNGNTIYF
TRBV7-2	TRBJ2-5	-	-	TGTGCCAGCAGCCTCGACCGCAAGGAGACCCAGTACTTC	CASSLDRKETQYF
TRBV7-9	TRBJ2-5	-	TRBD2	TGTGCCAGCAGCACCTATGGGCGGGGGGAGACCCAGTACTTC	CASSTYGRGETQYF
TRBV30	TRBJ1-4	-	-	TGTGCCTGGAGTGTAACTAATGAAAAACTGTTTTTT	CAWSVTNEKLFF
TRBV19	TRBJ1-1	-	TRBD1	TGTGCCGGAAAAAGGACAGGGGCCACTGAAGCTTTCTTT	CAGKRTGATEAFF
TRBV28	TRBJ1-4	-	-	TGTGCCAGCAACTACGGGGGCACTAATGAAAAACTGTTTTTT	CASNYGGTNEKLFF
TRBV19	TRBJ2-3	-	-	TGTGCCAGTAGCCGGGGGCGCACAGATACGCAGTATTTT	CASSRGRTDTQYF